Below, 19 T cell receptor beta chains from the same sample are listed, as sequenced in a study of vaccination effects on CD4 cells after COVID-19. Some clones are missing from TCRdb's copy, which holds only in-frame ones; the method was immunoSEQ multiplex PCR. Of roughly 70,000 clones in the sample, more than 65% were seen once. For these receptors, no antigen is known. The ViraFEST assay expanded antigen-specific CD4+ T cells with viral peptide pools before sequencing. Researchers isolated CD4+ T cells once approximately eleven days of culture had elapsed. By PCR, the person was confirmed to have had SARS-CoV-2 infection between March and December 2020. The material sequenced was CD4+ T cells from PBMCs cultured with HIV peptides, taken before COVID-19 vaccination. Subset specified: HIV-1 Nef peptide pool negative control/reference culture. The receptors originated from a human donor who had a prior SARS-CoV-2 infection.

The chain employs TRBV10-3 and TRBJ1-3; weak D call: TRBD1 (5 bases). The CDR3 runs to 12 residues. The germline V gene encodes CDR1 ENHRY and CDR2 SYGVKD. With 8 bases removed from V and 2 bases from J, the gap between germline ends came to 7 bases. CDR3 amino acids: CAIGRAGNTIYF. The CDR3 coding sequence is TGTGCCATCGGCAGGGCTGGAAACACCATATATTTT.

The chain links TRBV4-1 to TRBJ2-7; D ambiguous. V was cut by 1 base and J by 2 bases, with 9 bases left in between. The CDR3 contains 14 residues. Per germline, CDR1 MGHRA and CDR2 YSYEKL. As DNA, the CDR3 is TGCGCCAGCAGCCAAGTTTTTGTTCCCTACGAGCAGTACTTC. Protein: CASSQVFVPYEQYF.

This clone was recorded a few times. The genes are TRBV3-1 (or the pseudogene TRBV3-2) and TRBJ1-6; the match to TRBD1 covers 8 bases. Germline values: CDR1 LGHDT, CDR2 YNNKEL (reference sequence). The CDR3 spans 16 residues. Germline trimming cut 3 bases from V and 14 bases from J; bases unmatched to any gene: 15. In DNA form, the CDR3 reads TGTGCCAGCAGCCACTGGGACAGGCCTAAAGGGGGATCCCTCCACTTT. It specifies CASSHWDRPKGGSLHF.

J is TRBJ2-6 and V is TRBV7-8; D assignment may be TRBD1 or TRBD2 (7 bases each). The CDR3 consists of 18 residues. V was pared by 2 bases and J by 2 bases, with 16 bases between. Germline V gene sequence: CDR1 SGHVS, CDR2 FQNEAQ. The CDR3, as DNA: TGTGCCAGCAGCTTACTTGTCAGGGGGACTACTGGGGCCAACGTCCTGACTTTC. Amino acid sequence: CASSLLVRGTTGANVLTF. Filled out from reference TRBV7-8 and TRBJ2-6, the complete variable domain reads GAGVSQSPRYKVAKRGQDVALRCDPISGHVSLFWYQQALGQGPEFLTYFQNEAQLDKSGLPSDRFFAERPEGSVSTLKIQRTQQEDSAVYLCASSLLVRGTTGANVLTFGAGSRLTVL.

The CDR3 reads CASSLQTGGYNSPLHF. For the CDR3, the DNA is TGTGCCAGCAGCTTACAGACAGGGGGATATAATTCACCCCTCCACTTT. The chain recombines TRBV7-2 with TRBJ1-6; 9 bases agree with TRBD1. This CDR3 contains 16 residues. The germline V gene encodes CDR1 SGHTA and CDR2 FQGNSA. Trimming removed 2 bases from V and 4 bases from J; junction bases left unmatched: 3.

The J gene is TRBJ2-3, the V gene TRBV6-2 or TRBV6-3; 11 nucleotides match TRBD1. V dropped 6 bases and J dropped 2; count of bases not matched to a gene: 13. Germline lookup yields CDR1 MNHEY and CDR2 SVGEGT. CDR3 length equals 18 residues. The CDR3 sequence is CASSNRDRGSTTTDTQYF. CDR3 DNA: TGTGCCAGCAGCAACCGGGACAGGGGGTCTACTACCACAGATACGCAGTATTTT.

V gene TRBV7-9 combines with J gene TRBJ1-2; D is unresolved. There are 13 residues in the CDR3. Looked up from germline, CDR1 is SEHNR and CDR2 is FQNEAQ (reference sequence). The germline V and J ends were trimmed by 2 bases and 4 bases, with 8 bases remaining between them. The CDR3, as DNA: TGTGCCAGCAGCTTACAGGAGGGCTATGGCTACACCTTC. It encodes CASSLQEGYGYTF.

This clone was picked up one time. This chain uses TRBV13 with TRBJ2-5; D might be TRBD2 (7 bases). Germline CDR1 reads PRHDT; CDR2 reads FYEKMQ (reference sequence). Trimming pared 0 bases from V and 3 bases from J, leaving 11 bases between. CDR3 length: 15 residues. The CDR3 loop reads CASSLGQGREETQYF. DNA for the CDR3: TGTGCCAGCAGCTTAGGCCAGGGGAGGGAAGAGACCCAGTACTTC.

This clone was seen just once. This chain uses TRBV14 with TRBJ2-3; 10 positions agree with TRBD2. Germline V lookup: CDR1 SGHDN, CDR2 FVKESK. CDR3 size: 16 residues. J was trimmed by 3 bases and V by 3 bases; bases with no gene match: 6. In DNA form, the CDR3 reads TGTGCCAGCAGCCAGAGAGCGGGGGGGCCTACAGATACGCAGTATTTT. It encodes CASSQRAGGPTDTQYF.

V gene TRBV6-5 combines with J gene TRBJ1-2; D might be TRBD1 (6 bases). This CDR3 region has 13 residues. V shed 6 bases and J shed 4 bases, with 12 bases lying between them. CDR1 and CDR2 (germline): MNHEY, SVGAGI. CDR3 loop: CASSRAGVYGYTF. CDR3 nucleotides: TGTGCCAGCAGCCGAGCAGGGGTCTATGGCTACACCTTC.

The V call is TRBV19, the J call TRBJ1-5; 9 nucleotides align to TRBD1. Germline V CDR1 and CDR2: LNHDA, SQIVND (reference sequence). This CDR3 is 15 amino acids long. Germline trimming cut 6 bases from V and 7 bases from J; bases unmatched to any gene: 10. The DNA of the CDR3 is TGTGCCAGTAGGCACACAGGGGGCTGGGGGCAGCCCCAGCATTTT. Protein sequence: CASRHTGGWGQPQHF.

This clone was seen only a few times. The gene calls are TRBV3-1 (or the pseudogene TRBV3-2) and TRBJ2-4; D gene uncertain. There are 12 residues in the CDR3. CDR1 LGHDT and CDR2 YNNKEL come from the germline V gene (reference sequence). V shed 3 bases and J shed 5 bases, with 5 bases lying between them. In DNA, the CDR3 is TGTGCCAGCAGCCAGGCAGAAAACATTCAGTACTTC. The encoded protein is CASSQAENIQYF.

The V and J genes are TRBV4-3 and TRBJ2-7; 8 nucleotides align to TRBD2. With V trimmed by 5 bases and J by 2 bases, 8 bases remained unmatched. Germline V lookup: CDR1 LGHNA, CDR2 YSLEER. The CDR3 totals 15 residues. The CDR3 DNA follows: TGCGCCAGCAGCTCTTACCTGGGACTAGCCTACGAGCAGTACTTC. Amino acids: CASSSYLGLAYEQYF.

The V and J genes are TRBV19 and TRBJ2-6; D gene ambiguous. The germline CDR1 and CDR2 sequences are LNHDA and SQIVND (reference sequence). Between the trimmed V and J ends, which lost 5 bases and 1 base, there was a span of 9 bases. The CDR3 covers 15 residues. This chain's CDR3 is CASSRLGSGANVLTF. The CDR3, as DNA: TGTGCCAGTAGTCGCTTAGGGTCTGGGGCCAACGTCCTGACTTTC.

The J gene is TRBJ2-2, the V gene TRBV9; TRBD2 matches at 7 bases. The CDR3 sequence is 15 residues long. In germline, CDR1 is SGDLS, CDR2 YYNGEE. J was trimmed by 4 bases and V by 5 bases; bases with no gene match: 8. CDR3 DNA: TGTGCCAGCAGTTCCGGACTAGGTGGCACCGGGGAGCTGTTTTTT. Encoded protein: CASSSGLGGTGELFF.

The chain recombines TRBV7-2 with TRBJ2-5; D possibly uses TRBD1 or TRBD2 (6 bases each). V lost 5 bases, J lost 0 bases, and 10 bases lay in between. This CDR3 is 14 amino acids long. Per the germline V gene, CDR1 is SGHTA and CDR2 is FQGNSA. The CDR3 DNA follows: TGTGCCAGCAGCCGGGGGACAAACCAAGAGACCCAGTACTTC. Protein sequence: CASSRGTNQETQYF.

The chain has TRBV5-1 and TRBJ2-7; D gene uncertain. The CDR3 has 20 residues. The V gene lost 0 bases and the J gene lost 2 bases, with 27 bases spanning the gap. The germline gives CDR1 SGHRS, CDR2 YFSETQ. The CDR3, as DNA: TGCGCCAGCAGCTTGGGTACCTCGGCTGGGTCGCTTCCCCTTACCTACGAGCAGTACTTC. Amino acid sequence: CASSLGTSAGSLPLTYEQYF.

This clone came up once. The gene calls are TRBV5-1 and TRBJ1-2; D gene uncertain. Trimming left V 0 bases short and J 2 bases short, with 11 bases between. Per the germline V gene, CDR1 is SGHRS and CDR2 is YFSETQ. The CDR3 extends over 15 amino acids. CDR3 in DNA: TGCGCCAGCAGCTTGGTTCTGGGCGGGAACTATGGCTACACCTTC. Translation: CASSLVLGGNYGYTF.

The chain employs TRBV19 and TRBJ2-1; weak D call: TRBD1 (6 bases). Germline values: CDR1 LNHDA, CDR2 SQIVND (reference sequence). V dropped 2 bases and J dropped 1 base, with 12 bases sitting between them. The CDR3 spans 16 residues. This CDR3 reads CASSINRVPSYNEQFF. The DNA for the CDR3 is TGTGCCAGTAGTATAAACAGGGTACCTTCCTACAATGAGCAGTTCTTC.